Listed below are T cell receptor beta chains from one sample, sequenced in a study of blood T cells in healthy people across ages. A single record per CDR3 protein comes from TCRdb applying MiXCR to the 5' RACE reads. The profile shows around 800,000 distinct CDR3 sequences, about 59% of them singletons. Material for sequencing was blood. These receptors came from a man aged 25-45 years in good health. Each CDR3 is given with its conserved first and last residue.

cdr3_aa: CASSLRDTQIPYYGYTF
j_call: TRBJ1-2
v_call: TRBV6-2/TRBV6-3

cdr3_aa: CASSQQRGGRTGELFF
j_call: TRBJ2-2
v_call: TRBV4-2

cdr3_aa: CASSRRQGLVEKLFF
j_call: TRBJ1-4
v_call: TRBV27

cdr3_aa: CAISGDNQETQYF
j_call: TRBJ2-5
v_call: TRBV10-3

cdr3_aa: CASSQDPPLRSETQYF
j_call: TRBJ2-5
v_call: TRBV4-3

cdr3_aa: CASSQAVLATDTQYF
j_call: TRBJ2-3
v_call: TRBV3-1

cdr3_aa: CSAASPLGAGYTF
j_call: TRBJ1-2
v_call: TRBV20-1

cdr3_aa: CASSFRQDVYLLTF
j_call: TRBJ1-2
v_call: TRBV5-8

cdr3_aa: CASRFRTDMQYF
j_call: TRBJ2-3
v_call: TRBV12-3/TRBV12-4

cdr3_aa: CSVGTSGAEQETQYF
j_call: TRBJ2-5
v_call: TRBV29-1

cdr3_aa: CATSSRATSGGERARNIQYF
j_call: TRBJ2-4
v_call: TRBV15